A selection of T cell receptor beta chains follows, all from one sample in a study of beta chain features in type 1 diabetes. Clones were read by immunoSEQ multiplex PCR, and TCRdb kept only the in-frame ones, dropping some. The table records 400,000 to 600,000 clones, about 29% of them present only once. Input material: naive CD4+ T cells from blood. The receptors were gathered from a man younger than 35 in good health. The CDR3 runs from the conserved cysteine through the conserved F or W. The D gene is left open where the match is weak. The size field is filled for only some rows; it gives once, few, many or a size class.

few	TRBV30	13	.	TRBJ2-3	TGTGCCTGGAGGATCATTAGCACAGATACGCAGTATTTT	CAWRIISTDTQYF
.	TRBV28	12	.	TRBJ2-5	TGTGCCAGCAGTTTTCTCCAGGAGACCCAGTACTTC	CASSFLQETQYF
few	TRBV4-1	18	TRBD2	TRBJ2-3	TGCGCCAGCAGCCAGTACCTCGTGCGGGGAGGGCCGATAGATACGCAGTATTTT	CASSQYLVRGGPIDTQYF
.	TRBV25-1	16	TRBD1	TRBJ1-5	TGTGCCAGCAGTGGGACTGACAGGGGGTACAATCAGCCCCAGCATTTT	CASSGTDRGYNQPQHF
.	TRBV7-2	14	.	TRBJ2-7	TGTGCCAGCAGCTTAGGATCCGGACACTACGAGCAGTACTTC	CASSLGSGHYEQYF
.	TRBV30	14	TRBD1	TRBJ1-3	TGTGCCTGGAGCCGACAGGGATCTGGAAACACCATATATTTT	CAWSRQGSGNTIYF
.	TRBV30	17	TRBD2	TRBJ2-1	TGTGCCTGGAGTGTACGCAGGGGCCTAGCGGGTTACAATGAGCAGTTCTTC	CAWSVRRGLAGYNEQFF
.	TRBV5-1	15	TRBD2	TRBJ2-1	TGCGCCAGCAGCCTCGGACTAGCGGGAGGCAATGAGCAGTTCTTC	CASSLGLAGGNEQFF
.	TRBV7-9	16	.	TRBJ2-1	TGTGCCAGCAGCTTAGCTCGGTCCCTGTCCTACAATGAGCAGTTCTTC	CASSLARSLSYNEQFF
.	TRBV2	12	.	TRBJ2-7	TGTGCCAGCAAGGTTACGAGCTACGAGCAGTACTTC	CASKVTSYEQYF
.	TRBV14	16	.	TRBJ2-2	TGTGCCAGCAGCCAAGGCGGCGGCTTGAACACCGGGGAGCTGTTTTTT	CASSQGGGLNTGELFF
.	TRBV7-8	18	TRBD2	TRBJ2-2	TGTGCCAGCAGCTCTGACACCCTACTAGCGGGAGGGGTGGGGGAGCTGTTTTTT	CASSSDTLLAGGVGELFF
once	TRBV11-2	15	.	TRBJ2-5	TGTGCCAGCAGACATAGAGGCAGGGCAGAAGAGACCCAGTACTTC	CASRHRGRAEETQYF
.	TRBV10-3	15	.	TRBJ2-7	TGTGCCATCAGTGAGGCCGCTAGCGCCTCCTACGAGCAGTACTTC	CAISEAASASYEQYF
few	TRBV5-4	16	.	TRBJ2-3	TGTGCCAGCAGCTCGTTACTAGTGGGCGGCACAGATACGCAGTATTTT	CASSSLLVGGTDTQYF
.	TRBV28	14	.	TRBJ2-2	TGTGCCGCCCTCCGGGACCACAACCCCGGGGAGCTGTTTTTT	CAALRDHNPGELFF
.	TRBV15	14	TRBD1	TRBJ2-1	TGTGCCACCAGCAGGGGGGACAGCTACAATGAGCAGTTCTTC	CATSRGDSYNEQFF
.	TRBV27	15	TRBD1	TRBJ2-1	TGTGCCAGCCTTGTCCCGGGACAGGGGCGGAATGAGCAGTTCTTC	CASLVPGQGRNEQFF
few	TRBV25-1	14	TRBD1	TRBJ2-5	TGTGCCAGCAGTGAGGGGACAGAAAAAGAGACCCAGTACTTC	CASSEGTEKETQYF
few	TRBV29-1	14	TRBD1	TRBJ2-2	TGCAGCGCCTGGGACAGCTCGAACACCGGGGAGCTGTTTTTT	CSAWDSSNTGELFF
.	TRBV7-9	14	.	TRBJ2-3	TGTGCCTTCTCAAGGGTTTTTGGCACAGATACGCAGTATTTT	CAFSRVFGTDTQYF
.	TRBV4-1	12	.	TRBJ2-1	TGCGCCAGCAGCCTTCTCAGCGTTGAGCAGTTCTTC	CASSLLSVEQFF
.	TRBV5-6	15	TRBD2	TRBJ2-1	TGTGCCAGCAGCCTCCTAGCGGGCTCCTACAATGAGCAGTTCTTC	CASSLLAGSYNEQFF
.	TRBV5-1	13	.	TRBJ2-1	TGCGCCAGCAGCTCAAGGCCCTACAATGAGCAGTTCTTC	CASSSRPYNEQFF
few	TRBV5-1	14	TRBD1	TRBJ2-7	TGCGCCAGCAGCCCCGGACAGGGGGAGTACGAGCAGTACTTC	CASSPGQGEYEQYF
.	TRBV30	13	TRBD1	TRBJ2-1	TGTGCCCGGGGGCAGGGGGCTTGGAATGAGCAGTTCTTC	CARGQGAWNEQFF
few	TRBV30	13	.	TRBJ2-5	TGTGCCTGGGAGGACGGCGGTACGGAGACCCAGTACTTC	CAWEDGGTETQYF
.	TRBV5-1	14	TRBD2	TRBJ2-3	TGTGCCAGCAGCTTGGGACTAGCGGGAGATACGCAGTATTTT	CASSLGLAGDTQYF